This T cell receptor (beta chain) was documented in a study of shared clonotypes between healthy human individuals. Study-wide context: Participating donors consisted of a couple of women and a few men aged 18 to 49.

The trim removed 1 base at V and 4 bases at J, leaving 10 bases unmatched. From germline, CDR1 is GTSNPN and CDR2 SVGIG (reference sequence). The CDR3 runs 16 residues. The table lists this clone with a few counts. Here immunoSEQ multiplex PCR was the method, and the copy in TCRdb shows in-frame clones only, minus some. The sample carries under 850,000 clones, around 77% recorded once. The rearrangement links TRBV30 to TRBJ1-5; 7 positions agree with TRBD1. The TCR sequence derives from a woman aged 30 to 39 in good health. Source material: memory CD4+ T cells sorted from blood. Documented subset: CD45RA-negative fraction. The CDR3 DNA is TGTGCCTGGAGTGCCCTTGGGGTACAGGGGAATCAGCCCCAGCATTTT. This codes for CAWSALGVQGNQPQHF.